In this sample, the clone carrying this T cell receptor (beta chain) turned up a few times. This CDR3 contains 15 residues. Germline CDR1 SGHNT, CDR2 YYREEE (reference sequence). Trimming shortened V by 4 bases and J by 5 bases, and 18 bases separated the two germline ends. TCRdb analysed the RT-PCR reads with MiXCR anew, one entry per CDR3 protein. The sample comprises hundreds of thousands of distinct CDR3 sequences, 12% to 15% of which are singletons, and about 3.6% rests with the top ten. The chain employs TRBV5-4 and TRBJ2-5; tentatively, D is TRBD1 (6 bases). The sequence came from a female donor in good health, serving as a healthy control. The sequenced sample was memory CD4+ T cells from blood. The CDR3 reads CASSPAKGVEETQYF. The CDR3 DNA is TGTGCCAGCAGCCCAGCAAAGGGGGTAGAGGAGACCCAGTACTTC.